This T cell receptor beta chain was captured by sequencing in a study of blood T cell repertoires in COVID-19. Study overall: T cells, B-cell-depleted T cells, or PBMCs provided the cDNA or gDNA that served as material.

Assay: immunoSEQ multiplex PCR; the TCRdb copy retains only in-frame clones and omits some. The repertoire holds approximately 260,000 clones, with approximately 85% as singletons. Per germline, CDR1 MDHEN and CDR2 SYDVKM. This CDR3 comprises 13 residues. V lost 3 bases to trimming and J lost 8 bases, with 13 bases between them. Residents of about two dozen US areas, aged about 18 to 89 years, made up the participants. The clonotype was recovered from a woman in her forties or fifties who had been exposed to COVID-19. The sequenced material came from PBMCs or T cells enriched from blood (not recorded which). The gene calls are TRBV28 and TRBJ1-2; D is perhaps TRBD1 (5 bases). CDR3 protein: CASSLQGDRGYTF. The CDR3 coding sequence is TGTGCCAGCAGTTTGCAGGGTGATCGGGGCTACACCTTC.